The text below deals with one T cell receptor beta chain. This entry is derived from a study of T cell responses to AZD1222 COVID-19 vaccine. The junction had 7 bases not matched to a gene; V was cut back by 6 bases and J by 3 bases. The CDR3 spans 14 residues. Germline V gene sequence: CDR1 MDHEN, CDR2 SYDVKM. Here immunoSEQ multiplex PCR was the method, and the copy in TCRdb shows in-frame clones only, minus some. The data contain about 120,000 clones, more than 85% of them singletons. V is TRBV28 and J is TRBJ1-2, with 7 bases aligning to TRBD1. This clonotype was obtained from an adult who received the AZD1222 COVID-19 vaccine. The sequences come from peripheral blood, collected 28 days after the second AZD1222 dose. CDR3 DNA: TGTGCCAGCAGCGAGACAGGGTCCTACTATGGCTACACCTTC. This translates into CASSETGSYYGYTF.